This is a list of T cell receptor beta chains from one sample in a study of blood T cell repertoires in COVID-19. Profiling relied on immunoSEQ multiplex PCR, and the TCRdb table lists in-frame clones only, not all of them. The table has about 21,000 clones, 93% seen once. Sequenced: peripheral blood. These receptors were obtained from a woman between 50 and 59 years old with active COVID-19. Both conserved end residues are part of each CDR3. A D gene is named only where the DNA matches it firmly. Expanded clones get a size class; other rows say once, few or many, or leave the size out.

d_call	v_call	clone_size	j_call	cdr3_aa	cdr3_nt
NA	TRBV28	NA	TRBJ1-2	CASTQPGRLNYGYTF	TGTGCCAGCACCCAGCCAGGGCGACTTAACTATGGCTACACCTTC
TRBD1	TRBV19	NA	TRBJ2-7	CASRLGQGSNYEQYF	TGTGCCAGTAGACTCGGACAGGGAAGCAACTACGAGCAGTACTTC
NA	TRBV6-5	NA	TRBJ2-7	CASSYSGGANSYEQYF	TGTGCCAGCAGTTACTCGGGCGGGGCGAACTCCTACGAGCAGTACTTC
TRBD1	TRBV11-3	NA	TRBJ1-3	CASSSTGAGNTIYF	TGTGCCAGCAGCTCGACAGGGGCCGGAAACACCATATATTTT
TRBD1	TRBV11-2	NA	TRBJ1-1	CASRRTGTVNTEAFF	TGTGCCAGCCGTAGAACCGGGACAGTGAACACTGAAGCTTTCTTT
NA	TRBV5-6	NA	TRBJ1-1	CASSLVGRGTEAFF	TGTGCCAGCAGCTTGGTGGGTCGAGGGACTGAAGCTTTCTTT
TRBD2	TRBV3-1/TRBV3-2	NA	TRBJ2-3	CASSPGLAGRSQSPDTQYF	TGTGCCAGCAGCCCGGGACTAGCGGGGAGGTCCCAGTCTCCAGATACGCAGTATTTT
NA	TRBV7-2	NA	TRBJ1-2	CASSYKSGDGYTF	TGTGCCAGCAGCTATAAATCAGGGGATGGCTACACCTTC
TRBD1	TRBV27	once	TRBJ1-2	CASSFARGRGYTF	TGTGCCAGCAGTTTCGCCAGGGGGCGGGGCTACACCTTC
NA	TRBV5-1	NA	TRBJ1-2	CASSLSPRVDYGYTF	TGCGCCAGCAGCTTGTCCCCCAGGGTAGACTATGGCTACACCTTC
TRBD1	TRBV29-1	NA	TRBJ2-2	CSVNRTGGSGELFF	TGCAGCGTCAACAGGACAGGGGGATCCGGGGAGCTGTTTTTT
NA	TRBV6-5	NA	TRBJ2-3	CAGMTRGTDTQYF	TGTGCCGGGATGACTAGGGGCACAGATACGCAGTATTTT
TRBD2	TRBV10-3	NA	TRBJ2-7	CAISELTSGTYEQYF	TGTGCCATCAGTGAATTAACTAGCGGGACCTACGAGCAGTACTTC
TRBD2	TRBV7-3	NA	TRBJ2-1	CASSPGRREGVHEQFF	TGTGCCAGCAGCCCCGGGAGGCGGGAGGGAGTCCATGAGCAGTTCTTC
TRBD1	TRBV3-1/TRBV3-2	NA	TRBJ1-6	CASKEGANNSPLHF	TGTGCCAGCAAGGAGGGGGCAAATAATTCACCCCTCCACTTT
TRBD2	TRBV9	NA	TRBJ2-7	CASSVDGGSYEQYF	TGTGCCAGCAGCGTAGACGGGGGGTCCTACGAGCAGTACTTC
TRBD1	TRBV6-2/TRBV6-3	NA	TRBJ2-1	CASSYPTGGLSYNEQFF	TGTGCCAGCAGTTACCCTACAGGGGGCCTCTCCTACAATGAGCAGTTCTTC
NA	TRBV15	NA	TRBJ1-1	CATSRGMEGTEAFF	TGTGCCACCAGCAGAGGCATGGAGGGGACTGAAGCTTTCTTT
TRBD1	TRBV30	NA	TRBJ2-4	CAWSRQGSDIQYF	TGTGCCTGGAGTCGACAGGGGTCTGACATTCAGTACTTC
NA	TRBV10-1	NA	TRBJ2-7	CASSEGPSYEQYF	TGCGCCAGCAGTGAGGGCCCTTCCTACGAGCAGTACTTC
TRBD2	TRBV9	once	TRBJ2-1	CASSVPTSGGSYNEQFF	TGTGCCAGCAGCGTCCCGACTAGCGGGGGCTCCTACAATGAGCAGTTCTTC
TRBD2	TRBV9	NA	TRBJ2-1	CASSSVAGASYNEQFF	TGTGCCAGCAGCTCCGTAGCGGGTGCCTCCTACAATGAGCAGTTCTTC
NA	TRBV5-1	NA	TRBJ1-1	CASSFGGTVEAFF	TGCGCCAGCAGCTTCGGGGGGACCGTTGAAGCTTTCTTT
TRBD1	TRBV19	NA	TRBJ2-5	CASKDRGRPRTQYF	TGTGCCAGTAAAGACAGGGGACGCCCCCGGACCCAGTACTTC
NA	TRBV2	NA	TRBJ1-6	CASSLQGTLNSPLHF	TGTGCCAGCAGTTTACAGGGAACATTGAATTCACCCCTCCACTTT
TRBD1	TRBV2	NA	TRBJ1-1	CASTEVRGRNTEAFF	TGTGCCAGCACTGAAGTCAGGGGGCGTAACACTGAAGCTTTCTTT
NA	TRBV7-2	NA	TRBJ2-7	CASSLEAEYEQYF	TGTGCCAGCAGCTTAGAAGCGGAATACGAGCAGTACTTC
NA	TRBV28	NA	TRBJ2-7	CASSGFRSYEQYF	TGTGCCAGCAGTGGTTTCAGGTCCTACGAGCAGTACTTC
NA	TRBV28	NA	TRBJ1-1	CASLGRASEAFF	TGTGCCAGCTTAGGCAGGGCATCTGAAGCTTTCTTT
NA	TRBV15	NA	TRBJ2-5	CATSRRLQETQYF	TGTGCCACCAGCAGACGACTACAAGAGACCCAGTACTTC
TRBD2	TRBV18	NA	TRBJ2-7	CASSPLSLAGVSHEQYF	TGTGCCAGCTCACCGCTCAGTCTAGCGGGAGTCTCCCACGAGCAGTACTTC
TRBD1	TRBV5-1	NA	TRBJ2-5	CASSPLTGVQETQYF	TGCGCCAGCAGCCCCCTGACAGGGGTTCAAGAGACCCAGTACTTC
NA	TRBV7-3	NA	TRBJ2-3	CASSLEGVSDTQYF	TGTGCCAGCAGCTTAGAGGGAGTCTCAGATACGCAGTATTTT
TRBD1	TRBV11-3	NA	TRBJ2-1	CASSLISRGQGLNEQFF	TGTGCCAGCAGCTTAATTTCTCGCGGACAGGGCCTAAATGAGCAGTTCTTC
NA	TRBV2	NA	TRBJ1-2	CASSWTARGSGYTF	TGTGCCAGCAGTTGGACAGCCAGAGGGTCTGGCTACACCTTC
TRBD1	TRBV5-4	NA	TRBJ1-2	CASSIQGARGYTF	TGTGCCAGCAGCATACAGGGGGCCAGAGGCTACACCTTC
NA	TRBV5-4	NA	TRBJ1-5	CASSLGAVEPQHF	TGTGCCAGCAGCTTGGGGGCAGTTGAGCCCCAGCATTTT
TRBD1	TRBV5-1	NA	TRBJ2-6	CASSLIRGSYSGANVLTF	TGCGCCAGCAGCTTAATCAGGGGGTCTTACTCTGGGGCCAACGTCCTGACTTTC
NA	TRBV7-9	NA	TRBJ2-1	CASSSLTDEQFF	TGTGCCAGCAGCTCCCTCACGGATGAGCAGTTCTTC
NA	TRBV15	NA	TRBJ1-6	CATSRGQSNSPLHF	TGTGCCACCAGCAGAGGACAGTCAAATTCACCCCTCCACTTT
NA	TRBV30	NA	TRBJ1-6	CAWSPGGPSPLHF	TGTGCCTGGAGCCCCGGGGGGCCCTCCCCCCTCCACTTT
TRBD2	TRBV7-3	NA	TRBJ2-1	CASSQTSGRVNEQFF	TGTGCCAGCAGTCAGACTAGCGGGAGGGTCAATGAGCAGTTCTTC
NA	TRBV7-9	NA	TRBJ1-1	CASSQDGRGNTEAFF	TGTGCCAGCAGCCAAGATGGCAGGGGGAACACTGAAGCTTTCTTT
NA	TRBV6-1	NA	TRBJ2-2	CASSDGVADDTGELFF	TGTGCCAGCAGTGATGGAGTAGCGGACGACACCGGGGAGCTGTTTTTT
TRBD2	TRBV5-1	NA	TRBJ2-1	CASSLMSGSQRNEQFF	TGCGCCAGCAGCTTAATGAGCGGGAGCCAGCGGAATGAGCAGTTCTTC
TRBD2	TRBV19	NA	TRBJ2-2	CASSIGAAGVTGELFF	TGTGCCAGTAGTATAGGTGCTGCGGGAGTCACCGGGGAGCTGTTTTTT